Listed here are 28 T cell receptor beta chains from one sample, sequenced in a study of CD8+ T cells in alopecia areata (dated by TCRdb to the late 2010s). Library preparation was by the immunoSEQ multiplex PCR assay. For TCR sequencing, RNA was extracted from every sample and reverse transcribed into cDNA to serve as template. The source is immuneACCESS, and TCRdb retained only in-frame sequences with V and J called. Part of the clones is not carried over; for the studies checked, unresolved V genes explain less than half of this, and the remainder is unexplained. The sample table shows over 200,000 clones, and around three fifths are seen once. The ten biggest clones cover over 0.4% of the sample. The sample's time point label, in plain terms: baseline before oral tofacitinib. This sample comprised CD4+ T cells sorted from blood, obtained at week 0. The receptors stem from a human donor with alopecia areata.

The CDR3 coding sequence is TGTGCCAGCAGTGACAGGGTCCAACCCTACGAGCAGTACTTC. As protein: CASSDRVQPYEQYF. V and J are TRBV6-1 and TRBJ2-7, with a tentative D call TRBD1 (5 bases). CDR3 size: 14 residues. V lost 3 bases and J 2 bases, leaving 11 bases between the germline ends. Germline V lookup: CDR1 MNHNS, CDR2 SASEGT.

The J gene is TRBJ1-1, the V gene TRBV30, with TRBD1 as a possible D gene (5 bases). This CDR3 is built from 12 residues. V lost 1 base to trimming and J lost 8 bases, with 11 bases between them. Germline-derived CDR1 and CDR2 are GTSNPN and SVGIG (reference sequence). The CDR3 sequence: CAWSAWGPEAFF. The CDR3 DNA follows: TGTGCCTGGAGTGCCTGGGGACCCGAAGCTTTCTTT.

The chain couples TRBV5-1 to TRBJ2-3; the D gene is possibly TRBD2 (6 bases). The CDR3 runs 15 residues. CDR1 is SGHRS and CDR2 is YFSETQ in the germline V gene. The V gene lost 0 bases and the J gene lost 6 bases, with 14 bases spanning the gap. The CDR3 is CASSLVGGEADTQYF. The DNA for the CDR3 is TGCGCCAGCAGCTTGGTGGGGGGAGAGGCGGATACGCAGTATTTT.

This sequence joins TRBV5-6 and TRBJ1-1; possible D gene TRBD1, 5 bases. V lost 2 bases to trimming and J lost 0 bases, with 8 bases between them. The CDR3 runs to 14 residues. In germline, CDR1 is SGHDT, CDR2 YYEEEE. This chain's CDR3 is CASSFRGLNTEAFF. CDR3 bases: TGTGCCAGCAGCTTCCGGGGCCTGAACACTGAAGCTTTCTTT.

This clone was seen a few times. The junction departs from germline at one end; a sequencing error may be responsible. The chain employs TRBV10-3 and TRBJ2-5; 13 bases line up with TRBD2. Germline values: CDR1 ENHRY, CDR2 SYGVKD. The CDR3 is 16 amino acids. The CDR3 here is CASSYSTSGGQETQYF. In DNA, the CDR3 is TGTGCCAGCAGTTACTCGACTAGCGGGGGGCAAGAGACCCAGTACTTC.

The rearrangement joins TRBV29-1 to TRBJ2-1; D ambiguous. V was clipped by 5 bases and J by 0 bases, with 11 bases between them. Looked up from germline, CDR1 is SQVTM and CDR2 is ANQGSEA. The CDR3 covers 14 residues. The CDR3 coding sequence is TGCAGCGTTAAGGAAGGGCCCTCCTACAATGAGCAGTTCTTC. As protein: CSVKEGPSYNEQFF.

The chain employs TRBV6-1 and TRBJ1-2, with 8 bases lining up with TRBD1. J was trimmed by 4 bases and V by 4 bases; bases with no gene match: 5. The CDR3 is 14 amino acids. Germline V gives CDR1 MNHNS, CDR2 SASEGT. CDR3 region: CASSARTGPYGYTF. The CDR3 nucleotides read TGTGCCAGCAGTGCCCGGACAGGGCCCTATGGCTACACCTTC.

This clone was observed a handful of times. The J gene is TRBJ2-7, the V gene TRBV7-9, with D unclear. V gave up 5 bases and J gave up 3 bases, with 8 bases separating them. This CDR3 has 12 amino acids. CDR1 and CDR2 (germline): SEHNR, FQNEAQ (reference sequence). The chain's CDR3 is CASSQTLYEQYF. CDR3 coding DNA: TGTGCCAGCAGCCAAACACTCTACGAGCAGTACTTC. Complete variable domain (other parts from reference TRBV7-9 and TRBJ2-7): DTGVSQNPRHKITKRGQNVTFRCDPISEHNRLYWYRQTLGQGPEFLTYFQNEAQLEKSRLLSDRFSAERPKGSFSTLEIQRTEQGDSAMYLCASSQTLYEQYFGPGTRLTVT.

The chain recombines TRBV7-3 with TRBJ1-1; a possible D gene is TRBD1 (5 bases). Looked up from germline, CDR1 is SGHTA and CDR2 is FQGTGA. CDR3 length equals 15 residues. V was pared by 5 bases and J by 1 base, with 14 bases between. This CDR3 reads CASSRQKGPNTEAFF. For the CDR3, the DNA is TGTGCCAGCAGCCGACAGAAAGGCCCGAACACTGAAGCTTTCTTT.

The gene calls are TRBV10-2 and TRBJ2-2, with a tentative D call TRBD2 (5 bases). Germline CDR1 reads WSHSY; CDR2 reads SAAADI. The ends were cut back, 11 bases at V and 1 base at J, with 14 bases in the middle. The CDR3 consists of 14 residues. The CDR3 sequence is CASRRTVNTGELFF. The CDR3 DNA reads TGCGCCTCAAGGAGGACTGTGAACACCGGGGAGCTGTTTTTT.

DNA for the CDR3: TGCGCCAGCAGCCAAGATTGGATACTGAACACCGGGGAGCTGTTTTTT. This encodes CASSQDWILNTGELFF. V is TRBV4-1 and J is TRBJ2-2; no firm D call. Trimming pared 0 bases from V and 1 base from J, leaving 9 bases between. This CDR3 is built from 16 residues. Germline V lookup: CDR1 MGHRA, CDR2 YSYEKL.

This clone was seen only a few times. This chain uses TRBV4-1 with TRBJ2-1; 7 positions agree with TRBD2. Germline V gene lookup returns CDR1 MGHRA and CDR2 YSYEKL. The CDR3 is 15 amino acids. Trimming took 0 bases from V and 6 from J; bases not matched to a gene: 5. The CDR3 DNA follows: TGCGCCAGCAGCCAAGAACTAGCGAGATTCAATGAGCAGTTCTTC. As protein: CASSQELARFNEQFF.

The rearrangement joins TRBV29-1 to TRBJ2-7; perhaps TRBD1 as D (6 bases). Trimming left V 7 bases short and J 7 bases short, with 14 bases between. CDR1 and CDR2 (germline): SQVTM, ANQGSEA. CDR3 size: 11 residues. CDR3 nucleotides: TGCAGCGGGCGACAGGAGAGGGAGCAGTACTTC. Protein sequence: CSGRQEREQYF.

This clone has a handful of counts. The chain is built from TRBV6-1 and TRBJ1-2; 7 bases are shared with TRBD1. V shed 1 base, J shed 1 base, and the junction held 3 bases outside the gene matches. The CDR3 loop spans 15 amino acids. Germline loops: CDR1 MNHNS, CDR2 SASEGT. The CDR3 reads CASSEDGTVNYGYTF. The DNA of the CDR3 is TGTGCCAGCAGTGAAGATGGGACAGTTAACTATGGCTACACCTTC.

The genes are TRBV4-1 and TRBJ2-6; TRBD2 aligns across 12 bases. J lost 0 bases, V lost 5 bases, and 5 bases had no gene match. The germline CDR1 and CDR2 sequences are MGHRA and YSYEKL. This CDR3 region has 18 residues. CDR3 bases: TGCGCCAGCAGCTTTCGGACTAGCGGGGTCTCTGGGGCCAACGTCCTGACTTTC. It yields the protein CASSFRTSGVSGANVLTF.

The chain's CDR3 is CSVAGQGIRTQYF. For the CDR3, the DNA is TGCAGCGTTGCAGGGCAGGGGATTCGCACGCAGTATTTT. The chain couples TRBV29-1 to TRBJ2-3, with a tentative D call TRBD1 (6 bases). Trimming took 4 bases from V and 9 from J, leaving 17 bases between them. The CDR3 length is 13 residues. CDR1 and CDR2 (germline): SQVTM, ANQGSEA.

DNA for the CDR3: TGCAGCGGCCGGGGCGGGGTTGATGAAAAACTGTTTTTT. Translating it yields CSGRGGVDEKLFF. This chain links TRBV29-1 with TRBJ1-4; D may be TRBD1 (5 bases). Looked up from germline, CDR1 is SQVTM and CDR2 is ANQGSEA. This CDR3 region has 13 residues. The germline V and J ends were trimmed by 7 bases and 6 bases, with 15 bases remaining between them.

The gene calls are TRBV4-1 and TRBJ2-3, with D perhaps TRBD1 (6 bases). The V end was cut by 5 bases, the J end by 3 bases, with 18 bases between. The CDR3 sequence is 16 residues long. Germline CDR1 reads MGHRA; CDR2 reads YSYEKL. The CDR3 region has the DNA TGCGCCAGCAGCGGGCGGTTCAGGGGCGCAACAGATACGCAGTATTTT. The encoded protein is CASSGRFRGATDTQYF.

This clone showed up just a few times. The CDR3 protein is CSVGTGSHTGELFF. In DNA form, the CDR3 reads TGCAGCGTTGGGACAGGGAGTCACACCGGGGAGCTGTTTTTT. The rearrangement joins TRBV29-1 to TRBJ2-2, with TRBD1 matching over 8 bases. The CDR3 is 14 amino acids. Germline CDR1 reads SQVTM; CDR2 reads ANQGSEA. V was pared by 4 bases and J by 3 bases, with 4 bases of the junction left unmatched.

This clone was counted between two and nine times. The chain uses TRBV29-1 and TRBJ2-2; D remains unclear. This CDR3 contains 15 residues. The ends were cut back, 0 bases at V and 5 bases at J, with 13 bases in the middle. Germline V gene lookup returns CDR1 SQVTM and CDR2 ANQGSEA. This CDR3 is CSVEEGRVGTGELFF. DNA of the CDR3: TGCAGCGTTGAAGAGGGTAGGGTCGGAACCGGGGAGCTGTTTTTT.

The gene calls are TRBV2 and TRBJ1-6; weak D call: TRBD1 (5 bases). V gave up 6 bases and J gave up 0 bases, with 15 bases separating them. Germline values: CDR1 SNHLY, CDR2 FYNNEI. The CDR3 spans 17 residues. As DNA, the CDR3 is TGTGCCAGCAGACCAGACAGCCTGTACTCCTATAATTCACCCCTCCACTTT. This sequence encodes CASRPDSLYSYNSPLHF.

This clone was found a few times. The chain couples TRBV9 to TRBJ2-1; TRBD2 agrees at 8 bases. J gave up 5 bases and V 0 bases, and 4 bases lay outside the gene matches. The CDR3 is made up of 15 amino acids. CDR1 SGDLS and CDR2 YYNGEE come from the germline V gene. The CDR3 loop reads CASSVAVAGNNEQFF. CDR3 sequence (DNA): TGTGCCAGCAGCGTAGCGGTAGCGGGAAACAATGAGCAGTTCTTC. Full variable domain (remainder filled in from reference TRBV9 and TRBJ2-1): DSGVTQTPKHLITATGQRVTLRCSPRSGDLSVYWYQQSLDQGLQFLIQYYNGEERAKGNILERFSAQQFPDLHSELNLSSLELGDSALYFCASSVAVAGNNEQFFGPGTRLTVL.

This sequence joins TRBV7-9 and TRBJ2-7; TRBD1 is a possible D gene (6 bases). The CDR3 has 15 amino acids. V was shortened by 2 bases and J by 0 bases, with 11 bases between the two germline ends. CDR1 and CDR2 (germline): SEHNR, FQNEAQ (reference sequence). The DNA for the CDR3 is TGTGCCAGCAGCTTACCGGGACAAAGCTCCTACGAGCAGTACTTC. Translation gives CASSLPGQSSYEQYF.

The rearrangement uses TRBV6-1 and TRBJ1-2; D is undetermined. The CDR3 spans 15 residues. The V and J ends lost 3 bases and 1 base respectively, with 12 bases between them. Per germline, CDR1 MNHNS and CDR2 SASEGT. The CDR3 coding sequence is TGTGCCAGCAGTGACCCGGCGGTCGGTAACTATGGCTACACCTTC. Protein: CASSDPAVGNYGYTF.

CDR3 sequence reads: CASFPTGLDNEQFF. CDR3 sequence (DNA): TGCGCCAGCTTCCCGACAGGGTTAGACAATGAGCAGTTCTTC. The rearrangement joins TRBV5-1 to TRBJ2-1; 7 nucleotides line up with TRBD1. The CDR3 covers 14 residues. With 7 bases clipped from V and 5 bases from J, the junction kept 9 bases outside the gene matches. Per germline, CDR1 SGHRS and CDR2 YFSETQ.

The chain combines TRBV14 with TRBJ2-5, with D perhaps TRBD1 or TRBD2 (5 bases each). CDR1 SGHDN and CDR2 FVKESK come from the germline V gene. V shed 0 bases and J shed 7 bases, with 12 bases lying between them. The CDR3 contains 14 residues. The CDR3 bases are TGTGCCAGCAGCCAAGATCTGGGACGAGGGACCCAGTACTTC. Amino acid sequence: CASSQDLGRGTQYF.

The chain couples TRBV4-1 to TRBJ2-7; 7 bases match TRBD1. The CDR3 is made up of 15 amino acids. The trim removed 5 bases at V and 0 bases at J, leaving 7 bases unmatched. CDR1 and CDR2 from the germline V gene are MGHRA and YSYEKL. DNA of the CDR3: TGCGCCAGCAGCGAAAGGGACAGTCGCTCCTACGAGCAGTACTTC. It yields the protein CASSERDSRSYEQYF.

The gene calls are TRBV6-1 and TRBJ2-7, with D perhaps matching TRBD2 (5 bases). The germline V gene has CDR1 MNHNS and CDR2 SASEGT. V was pared by 7 bases and J by 10 bases, with 17 bases between. The CDR3 covers 12 residues. The CDR3 loop reads CASTLTPSGQYF. The DNA of the CDR3 is TGTGCCAGCACCTTGACCCCGAGCGGTCAGTACTTC.